The clone carrying this T cell receptor beta chain was observed at least ten times. As it was prepared, the TCRbeta library received unique molecular identifiers. Each CDR3 protein gets one entry after TCRdb re-called the PCR reads with MiXCR. In the table there are 230,000 or so distinct CDR3 sequences, approximately 9.8% of which are singletons. V dropped 3 bases and J dropped 10; count of bases not matched to a gene: 12. CDR1 is SGHRS, CDR2 YFSETQ, per germline. CDR3 length: 16 residues. The data are from a study of T-cell reconstitution after alpha-beta-depleted transplantation in children. This clonotype was sampled from a human donor who donated a stem cell graft to a child with SCID. This sample comprised PBMCs from the stem cell graft donor, obtained from the stem cell graft. This chain links TRBV5-1 with TRBJ2-1; 11 bases match TRBD2. The CDR3 loop is CASSSTLSGGAGEQFF. CDR3 DNA: TGCGCCAGCAGCTCCACACTTAGCGGGGGGGCGGGCGAGCAGTTCTTC.